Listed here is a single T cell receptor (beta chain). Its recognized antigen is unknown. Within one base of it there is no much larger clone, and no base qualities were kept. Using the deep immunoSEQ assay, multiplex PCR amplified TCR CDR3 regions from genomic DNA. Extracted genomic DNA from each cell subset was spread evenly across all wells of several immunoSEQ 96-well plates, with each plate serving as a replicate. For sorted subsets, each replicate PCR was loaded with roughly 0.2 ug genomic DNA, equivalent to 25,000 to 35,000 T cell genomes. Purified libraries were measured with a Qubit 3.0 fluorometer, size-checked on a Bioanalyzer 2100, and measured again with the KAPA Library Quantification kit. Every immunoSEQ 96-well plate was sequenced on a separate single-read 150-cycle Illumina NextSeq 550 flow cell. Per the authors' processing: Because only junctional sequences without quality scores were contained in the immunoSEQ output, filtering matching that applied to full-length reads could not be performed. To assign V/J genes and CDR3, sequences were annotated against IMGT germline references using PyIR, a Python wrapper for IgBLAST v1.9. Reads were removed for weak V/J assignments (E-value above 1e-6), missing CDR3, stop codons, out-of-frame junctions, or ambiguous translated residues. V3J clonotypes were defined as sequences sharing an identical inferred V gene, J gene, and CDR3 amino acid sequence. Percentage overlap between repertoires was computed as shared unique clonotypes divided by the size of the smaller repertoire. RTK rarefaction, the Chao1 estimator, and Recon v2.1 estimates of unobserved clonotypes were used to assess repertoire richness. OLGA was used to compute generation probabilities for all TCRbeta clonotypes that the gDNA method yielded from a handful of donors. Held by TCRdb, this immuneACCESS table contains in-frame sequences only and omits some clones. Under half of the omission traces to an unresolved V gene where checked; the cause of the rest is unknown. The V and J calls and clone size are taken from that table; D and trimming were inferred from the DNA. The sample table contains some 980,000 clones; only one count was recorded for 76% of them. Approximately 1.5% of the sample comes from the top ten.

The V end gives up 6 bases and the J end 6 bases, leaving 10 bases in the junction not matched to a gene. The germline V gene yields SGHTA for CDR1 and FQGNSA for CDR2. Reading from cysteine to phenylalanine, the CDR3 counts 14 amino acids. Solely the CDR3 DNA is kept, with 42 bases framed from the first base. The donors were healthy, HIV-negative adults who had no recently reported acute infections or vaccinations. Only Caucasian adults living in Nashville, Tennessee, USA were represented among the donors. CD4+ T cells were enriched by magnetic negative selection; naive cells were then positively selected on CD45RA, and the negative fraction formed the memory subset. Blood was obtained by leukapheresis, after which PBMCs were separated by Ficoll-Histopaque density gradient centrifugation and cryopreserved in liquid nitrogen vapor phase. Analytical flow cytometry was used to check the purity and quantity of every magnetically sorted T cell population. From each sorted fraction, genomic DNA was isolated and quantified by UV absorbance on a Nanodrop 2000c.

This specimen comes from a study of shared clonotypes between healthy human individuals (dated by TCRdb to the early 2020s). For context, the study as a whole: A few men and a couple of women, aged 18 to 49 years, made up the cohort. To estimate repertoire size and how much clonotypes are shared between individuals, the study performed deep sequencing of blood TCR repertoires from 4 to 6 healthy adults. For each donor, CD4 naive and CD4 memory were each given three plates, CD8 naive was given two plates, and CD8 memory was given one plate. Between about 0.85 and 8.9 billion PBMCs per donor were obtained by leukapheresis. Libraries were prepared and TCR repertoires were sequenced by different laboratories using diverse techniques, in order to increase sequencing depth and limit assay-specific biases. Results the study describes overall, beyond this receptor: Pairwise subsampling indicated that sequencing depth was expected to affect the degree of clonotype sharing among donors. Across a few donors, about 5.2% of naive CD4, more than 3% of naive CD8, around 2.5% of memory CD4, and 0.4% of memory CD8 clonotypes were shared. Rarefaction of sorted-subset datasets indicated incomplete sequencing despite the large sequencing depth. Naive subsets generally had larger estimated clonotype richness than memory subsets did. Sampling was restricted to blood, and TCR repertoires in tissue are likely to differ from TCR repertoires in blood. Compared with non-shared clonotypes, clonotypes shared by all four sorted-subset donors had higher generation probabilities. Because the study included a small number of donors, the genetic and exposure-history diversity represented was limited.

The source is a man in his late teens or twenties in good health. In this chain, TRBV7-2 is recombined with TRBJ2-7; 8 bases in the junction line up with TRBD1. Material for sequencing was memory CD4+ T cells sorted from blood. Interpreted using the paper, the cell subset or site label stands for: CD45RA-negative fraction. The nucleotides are TGTGCCAGCAGTAAACAGGGGGATTTAGGCGAGCAGTACTTC. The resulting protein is CASSKQGDLGEQYF.